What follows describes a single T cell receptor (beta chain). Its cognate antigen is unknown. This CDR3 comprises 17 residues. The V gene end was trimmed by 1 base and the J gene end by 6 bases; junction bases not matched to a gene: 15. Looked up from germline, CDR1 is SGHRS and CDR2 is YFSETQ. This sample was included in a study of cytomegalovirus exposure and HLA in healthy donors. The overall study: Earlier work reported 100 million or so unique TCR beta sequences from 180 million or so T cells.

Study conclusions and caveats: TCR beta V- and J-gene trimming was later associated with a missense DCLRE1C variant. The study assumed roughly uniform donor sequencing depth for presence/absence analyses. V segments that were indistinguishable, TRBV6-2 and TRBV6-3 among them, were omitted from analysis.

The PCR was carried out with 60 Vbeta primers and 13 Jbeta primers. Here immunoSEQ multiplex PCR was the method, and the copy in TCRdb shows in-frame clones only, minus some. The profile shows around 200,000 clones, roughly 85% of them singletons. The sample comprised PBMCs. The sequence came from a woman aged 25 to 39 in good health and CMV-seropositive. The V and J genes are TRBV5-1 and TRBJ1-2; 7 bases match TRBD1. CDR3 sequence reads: CASSLSIPRQGGDGYTF. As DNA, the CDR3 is TGCGCCAGCAGCTTGTCAATTCCGCGACAGGGAGGAGATGGCTACACCTTC.